Sequencing of this T cell receptor (beta chain) was carried out in a study of technical replicates of blood from several donors. CDR1 MNHEY and CDR2 SMNVEV come from the germline V gene (reference sequence). There are 13 residues in the CDR3. The V gene lost 3 bases and the J gene lost 4 bases, with 8 bases spanning the gap. The data were produced by immunoSEQ multiplex PCR, yet TCRdb's version contains in-frame clones alone and is incomplete. Among 75,000 to 85,000 clones listed, almost 96% were seen once. The material sequenced was T cells isolated from PBMCs. This sequence originates from a human donor in good health. This rearrangement joins TRBV27 to TRBJ2-3, with D unresolved. The CDR3 bases are TGTGCCAGCAGTTTCGCGCGATCAGATACGCAGTATTTT. Protein sequence: CASSFARSDTQYF.